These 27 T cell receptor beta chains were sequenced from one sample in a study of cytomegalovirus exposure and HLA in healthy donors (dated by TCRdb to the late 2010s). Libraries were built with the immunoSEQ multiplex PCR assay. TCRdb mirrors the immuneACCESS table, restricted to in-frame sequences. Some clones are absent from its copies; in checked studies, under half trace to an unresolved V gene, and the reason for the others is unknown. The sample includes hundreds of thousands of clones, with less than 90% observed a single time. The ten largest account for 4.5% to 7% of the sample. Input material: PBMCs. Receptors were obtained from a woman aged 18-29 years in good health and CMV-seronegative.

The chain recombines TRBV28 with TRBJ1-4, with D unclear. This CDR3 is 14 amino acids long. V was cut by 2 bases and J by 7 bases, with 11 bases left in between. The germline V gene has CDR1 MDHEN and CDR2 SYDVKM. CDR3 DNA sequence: TGTGCCAGCAGTTTACCCCTTTTGGGTGAAAAACTGTTTTTT. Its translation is CASSLPLLGEKLFF.

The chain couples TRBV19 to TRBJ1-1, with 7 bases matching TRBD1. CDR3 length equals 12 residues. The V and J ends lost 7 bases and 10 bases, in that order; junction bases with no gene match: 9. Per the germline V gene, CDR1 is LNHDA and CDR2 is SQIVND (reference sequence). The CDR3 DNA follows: TGTGCCAGTACTTCAGACAGGGAAGCAGCTTTCTTT. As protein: CASTSDREAAFF.

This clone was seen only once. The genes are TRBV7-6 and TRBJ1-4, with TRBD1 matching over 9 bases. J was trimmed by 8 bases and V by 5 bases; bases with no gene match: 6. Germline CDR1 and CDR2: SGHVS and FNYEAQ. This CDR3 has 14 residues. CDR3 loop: CASSTYRGQEKLFF. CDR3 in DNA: TGTGCCAGCAGCACATACAGGGGGCAGGAAAAACTGTTTTTT.

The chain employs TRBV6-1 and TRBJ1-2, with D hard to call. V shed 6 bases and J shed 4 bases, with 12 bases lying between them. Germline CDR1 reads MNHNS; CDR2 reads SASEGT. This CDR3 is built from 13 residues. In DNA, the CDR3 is TGTGCCAGCAGGGTTACAGAGTTCTATGGCTACACCTTC. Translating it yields CASRVTEFYGYTF.

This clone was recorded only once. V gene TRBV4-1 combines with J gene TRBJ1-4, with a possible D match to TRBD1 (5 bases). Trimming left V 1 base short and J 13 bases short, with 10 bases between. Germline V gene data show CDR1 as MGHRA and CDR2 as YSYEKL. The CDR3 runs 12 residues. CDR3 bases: TGCGCCAGCAGCCAAGTTAGGCAGGGACTGTTTTTT. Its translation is CASSQVRQGLFF.

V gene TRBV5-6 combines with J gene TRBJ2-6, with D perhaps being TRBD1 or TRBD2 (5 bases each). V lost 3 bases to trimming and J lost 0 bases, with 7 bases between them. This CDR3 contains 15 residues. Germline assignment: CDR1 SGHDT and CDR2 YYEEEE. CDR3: CASSYGTSGANVLTF. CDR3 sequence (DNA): TGTGCCAGCAGCTACGGGACCTCTGGGGCCAACGTCCTGACTTTC.

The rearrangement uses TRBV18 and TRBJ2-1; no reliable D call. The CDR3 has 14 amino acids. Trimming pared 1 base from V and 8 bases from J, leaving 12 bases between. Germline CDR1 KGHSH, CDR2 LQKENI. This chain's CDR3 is CASSPQKGNDEQFF. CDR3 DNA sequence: TGTGCCAGCTCACCACAGAAGGGTAACGATGAGCAGTTCTTC.

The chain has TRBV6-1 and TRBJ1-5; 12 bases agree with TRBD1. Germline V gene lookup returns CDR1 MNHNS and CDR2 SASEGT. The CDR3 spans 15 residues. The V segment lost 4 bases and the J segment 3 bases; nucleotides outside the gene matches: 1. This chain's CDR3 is CASSGGQGANQPQHF. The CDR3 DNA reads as TGTGCCAGCAGTGGGGGACAGGGGGCCAATCAGCCCCAGCATTTT.

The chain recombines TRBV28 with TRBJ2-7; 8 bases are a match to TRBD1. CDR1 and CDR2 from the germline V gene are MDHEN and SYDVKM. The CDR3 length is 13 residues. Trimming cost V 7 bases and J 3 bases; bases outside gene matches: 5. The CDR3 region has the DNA TGTGCCAGCACCTCGACAGGGGTCTACGAGCAGTACTTC. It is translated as CASTSTGVYEQYF.

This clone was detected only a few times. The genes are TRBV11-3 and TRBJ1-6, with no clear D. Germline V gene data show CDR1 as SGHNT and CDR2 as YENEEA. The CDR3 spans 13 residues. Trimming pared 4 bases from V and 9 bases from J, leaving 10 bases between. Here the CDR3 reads CASSSDGGSPLHF. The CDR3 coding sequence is TGTGCCAGCAGCTCGGACGGAGGTTCACCCCTCCACTTT.

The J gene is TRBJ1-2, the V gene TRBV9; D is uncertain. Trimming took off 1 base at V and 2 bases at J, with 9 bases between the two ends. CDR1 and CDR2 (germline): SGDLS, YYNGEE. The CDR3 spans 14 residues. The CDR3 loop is CASSVSDLNYGYTF. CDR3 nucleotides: TGTGCCAGCAGCGTATCGGACCTAAACTATGGCTACACCTTC.

This CDR3 is CASSFAAGTEQYF. Here the CDR3 DNA reads TGCGCCAGCAGCTTTGCGGCAGGGACCGAGCAGTACTTC. This chain joins TRBV5-1 and TRBJ2-7, with D perhaps TRBD1 or TRBD2 (5 bases each). Germline V CDR1 and CDR2: SGHRS, YFSETQ. The CDR3 has 13 residues. The ends were cut back, 2 bases at V and 6 bases at J, with 12 bases in the middle.

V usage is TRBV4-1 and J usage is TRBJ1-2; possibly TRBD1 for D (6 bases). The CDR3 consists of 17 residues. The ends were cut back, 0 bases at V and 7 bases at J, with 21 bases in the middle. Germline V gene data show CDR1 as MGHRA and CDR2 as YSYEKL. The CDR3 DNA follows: TGCGCCAGCAGCCAAGATGCTCTCCGGACAGCGATAGGTGGCTACACCTTC. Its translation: CASSQDALRTAIGGYTF.

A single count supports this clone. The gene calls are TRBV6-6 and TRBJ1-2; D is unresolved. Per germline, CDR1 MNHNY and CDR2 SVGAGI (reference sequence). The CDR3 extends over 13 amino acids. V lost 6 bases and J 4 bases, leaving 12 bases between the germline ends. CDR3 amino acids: CASRLTGSYGYTF. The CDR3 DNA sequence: TGTGCCAGCAGACTTACTGGGAGCTATGGCTACACCTTC.

Here the CDR3 DNA reads TGTGCCAGCAGCAAGGGGACAGACTCCTACAATGAGCAGTTCTTC. It specifies CASSKGTDSYNEQFF. The rearrangement joins TRBV9 to TRBJ2-1; 7 bases are a match to TRBD1. The CDR3 has 15 amino acids. The germline V gene has CDR1 SGDLS and CDR2 YYNGEE. V lost 4 bases to trimming and J lost 0 bases; unmatched junction nucleotides: 4.

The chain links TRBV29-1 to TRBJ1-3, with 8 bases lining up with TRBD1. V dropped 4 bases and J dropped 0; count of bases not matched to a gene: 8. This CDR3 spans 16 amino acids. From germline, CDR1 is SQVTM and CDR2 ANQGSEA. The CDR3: CSVGDRGPISGNTIYF. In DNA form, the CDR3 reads TGCAGCGTTGGAGACAGGGGTCCGATCTCTGGAAACACCATATATTTT.

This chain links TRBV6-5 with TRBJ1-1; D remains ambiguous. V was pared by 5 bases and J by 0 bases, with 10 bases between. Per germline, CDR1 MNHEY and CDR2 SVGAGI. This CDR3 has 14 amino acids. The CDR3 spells CASSSPGLNTEAFF. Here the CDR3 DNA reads TGTGCCAGCAGTAGTCCGGGTCTGAACACTGAAGCTTTCTTT.

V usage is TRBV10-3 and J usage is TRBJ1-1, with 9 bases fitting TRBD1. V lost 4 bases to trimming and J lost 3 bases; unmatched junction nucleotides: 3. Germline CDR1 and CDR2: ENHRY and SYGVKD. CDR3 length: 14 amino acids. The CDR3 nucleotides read TGTGCCATCAGTGGGACAGGGGTTTACACTGAAGCTTTCTTT. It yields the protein CAISGTGVYTEAFF.

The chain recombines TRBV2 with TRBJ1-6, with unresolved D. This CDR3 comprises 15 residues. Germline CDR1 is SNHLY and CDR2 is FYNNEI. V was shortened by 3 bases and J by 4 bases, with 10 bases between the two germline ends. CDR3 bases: TGTGCCAGCAGTGAGGGAGGACCTTATAATTCACCCCTCCACTTT. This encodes CASSEGGPYNSPLHF.

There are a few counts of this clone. CDR3 sequence (DNA): TGTGCCAGCTCACCGGCTCTAGGGAACACCGGGGAGCTGTTTTTT. Encoded protein: CASSPALGNTGELFF. The chain uses TRBV18 and TRBJ2-2; D remains unclear. The CDR3 is 15 residues long. Deletions cut 3 bases from V and 1 base from J, with 9 bases between. The germline V gene encodes CDR1 KGHSH and CDR2 LQKENI.

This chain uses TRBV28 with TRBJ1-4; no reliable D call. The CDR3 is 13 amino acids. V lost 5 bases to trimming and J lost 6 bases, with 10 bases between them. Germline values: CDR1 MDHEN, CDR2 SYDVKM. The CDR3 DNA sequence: TGTGCCAGCAGTATAGGGAATGATGAAAAACTGTTTTTT. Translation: CASSIGNDEKLFF.

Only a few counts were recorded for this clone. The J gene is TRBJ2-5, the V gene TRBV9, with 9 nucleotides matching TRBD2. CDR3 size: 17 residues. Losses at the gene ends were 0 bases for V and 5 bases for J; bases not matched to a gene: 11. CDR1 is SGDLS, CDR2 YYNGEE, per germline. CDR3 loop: CASSVGVGGGAQETQYF. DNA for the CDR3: TGTGCCAGCAGCGTAGGGGTTGGCGGGGGGGCCCAGGAGACCCAGTACTTC.

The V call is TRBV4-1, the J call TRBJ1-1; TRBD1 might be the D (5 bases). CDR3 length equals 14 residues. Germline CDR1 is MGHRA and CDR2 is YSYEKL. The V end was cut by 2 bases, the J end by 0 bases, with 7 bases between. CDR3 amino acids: CASSQRDLNTEAFF. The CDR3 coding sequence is TGCGCCAGCAGCCAAAGGGACTTGAACACTGAAGCTTTCTTT.

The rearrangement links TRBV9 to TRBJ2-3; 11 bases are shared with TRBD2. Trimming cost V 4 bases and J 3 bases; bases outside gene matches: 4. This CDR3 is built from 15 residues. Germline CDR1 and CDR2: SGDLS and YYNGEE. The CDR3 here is CASSSRLAGTDTQYF. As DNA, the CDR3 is TGTGCCAGCAGCTCCCGACTAGCGGGAACAGATACGCAGTATTTT.

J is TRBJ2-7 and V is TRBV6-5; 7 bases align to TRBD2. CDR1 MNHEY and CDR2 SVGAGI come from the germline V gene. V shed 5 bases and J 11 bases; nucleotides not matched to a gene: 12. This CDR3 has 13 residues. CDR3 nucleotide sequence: TGTGCCAGCAGTATAGGGACTACAAGTCAAAAGTACTTC. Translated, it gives CASSIGTTSQKYF.

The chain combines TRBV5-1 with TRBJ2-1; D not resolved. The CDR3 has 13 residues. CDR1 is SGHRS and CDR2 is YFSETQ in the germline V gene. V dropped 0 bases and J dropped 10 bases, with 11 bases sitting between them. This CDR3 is CASSLATSGEQFF. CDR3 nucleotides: TGCGCCAGCAGCTTGGCCACGAGTGGCGAGCAGTTCTTC.

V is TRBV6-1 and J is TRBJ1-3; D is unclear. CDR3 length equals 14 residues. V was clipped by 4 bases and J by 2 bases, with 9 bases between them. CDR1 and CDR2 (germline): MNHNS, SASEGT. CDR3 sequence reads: CASSAGGPGNTIYF. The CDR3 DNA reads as TGTGCCAGCAGTGCTGGAGGCCCTGGAAACACCATATATTTT.